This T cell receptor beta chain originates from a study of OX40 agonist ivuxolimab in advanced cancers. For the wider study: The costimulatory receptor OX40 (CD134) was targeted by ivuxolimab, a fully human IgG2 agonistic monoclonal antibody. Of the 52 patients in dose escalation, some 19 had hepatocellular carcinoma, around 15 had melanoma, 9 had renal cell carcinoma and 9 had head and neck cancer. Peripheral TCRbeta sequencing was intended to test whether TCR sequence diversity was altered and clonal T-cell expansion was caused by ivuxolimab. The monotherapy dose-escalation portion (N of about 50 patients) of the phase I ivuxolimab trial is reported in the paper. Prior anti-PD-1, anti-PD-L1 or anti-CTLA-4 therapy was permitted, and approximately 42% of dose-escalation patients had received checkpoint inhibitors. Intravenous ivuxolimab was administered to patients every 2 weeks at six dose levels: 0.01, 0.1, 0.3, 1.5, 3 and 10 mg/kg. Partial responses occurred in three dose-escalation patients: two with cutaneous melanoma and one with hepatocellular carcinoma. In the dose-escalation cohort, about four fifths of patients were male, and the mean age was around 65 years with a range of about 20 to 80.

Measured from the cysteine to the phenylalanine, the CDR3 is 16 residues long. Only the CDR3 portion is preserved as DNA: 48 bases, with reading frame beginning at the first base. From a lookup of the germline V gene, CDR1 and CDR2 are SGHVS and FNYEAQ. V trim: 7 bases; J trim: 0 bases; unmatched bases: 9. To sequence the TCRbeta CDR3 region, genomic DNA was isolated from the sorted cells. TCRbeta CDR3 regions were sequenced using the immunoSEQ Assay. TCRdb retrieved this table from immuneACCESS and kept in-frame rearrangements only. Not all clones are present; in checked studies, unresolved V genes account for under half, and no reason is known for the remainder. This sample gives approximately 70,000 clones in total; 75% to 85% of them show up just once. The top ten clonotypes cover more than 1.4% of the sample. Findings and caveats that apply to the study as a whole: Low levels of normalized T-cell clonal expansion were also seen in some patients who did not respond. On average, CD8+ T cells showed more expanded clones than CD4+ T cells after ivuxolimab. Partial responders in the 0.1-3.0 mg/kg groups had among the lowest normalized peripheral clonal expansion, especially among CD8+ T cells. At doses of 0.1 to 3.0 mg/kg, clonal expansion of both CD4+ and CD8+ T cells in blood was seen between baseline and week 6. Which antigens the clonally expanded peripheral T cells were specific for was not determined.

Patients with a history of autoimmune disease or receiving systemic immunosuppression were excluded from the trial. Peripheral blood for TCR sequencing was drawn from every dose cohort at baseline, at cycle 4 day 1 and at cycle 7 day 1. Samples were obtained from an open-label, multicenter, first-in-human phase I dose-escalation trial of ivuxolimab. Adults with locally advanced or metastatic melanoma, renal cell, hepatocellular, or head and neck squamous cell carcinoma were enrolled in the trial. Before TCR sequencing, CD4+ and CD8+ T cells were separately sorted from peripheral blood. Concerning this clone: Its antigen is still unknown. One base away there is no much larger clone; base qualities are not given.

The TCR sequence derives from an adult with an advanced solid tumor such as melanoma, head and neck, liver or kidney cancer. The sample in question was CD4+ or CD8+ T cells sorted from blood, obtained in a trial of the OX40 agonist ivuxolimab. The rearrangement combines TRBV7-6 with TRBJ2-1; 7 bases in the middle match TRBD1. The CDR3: CASTNDRAASYNEQFF. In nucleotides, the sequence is TGTGCCAGCACCAACGACAGGGCCGCCTCCTACAATGAGCAGTTCTTC.